Only a few counts were recorded for the clone carrying this T cell receptor beta chain. The data stem from a study of blood T cells in healthy people across ages. CDR3 length: 15 amino acids. Germline-derived CDR1 and CDR2 are KGHDR and SFDVKD. Trimming took 3 bases from V and 2 from J; bases not matched to a gene: 5. With a J-beta primer mix and a sample-barcoded 5' primer, a second PCR ran roughly 6 to 11 cycles. TCRdb re-called the 5' RACE reads with MiXCR, one entry per CDR3 protein. The sample consists of around 780,000 distinct CDR3 sequences, just over 55% of them appearing once. The chain links TRBV24-1 to TRBJ2-5; 7 nucleotides line up with TRBD1. The TCR comes from a man aged 40-55 years in good health. Sequenced input: blood. The CDR3 nucleotides read TGTGCCACCAGTGATATGAGGGGGCCGCAAGAGACCCAGTACTTC. Encoded protein: CATSDMRGPQETQYF.